Sequencing of this TCR beta chain was carried out in a study of T cell responses to AZD1222 COVID-19 vaccine. Study-level points and caveats: Nearly half of spike-specific TCRs reportedly go after variant regions that carry no mutations. Spike-specific TCR breadth and depth grew following two AZD1222 doses. Clonal diversity was possibly underestimated, and the donors were mostly white British, with more females. Baseline serology detected seropositivity in only 6 or 7 AZD1222 recipients.

CDR3 length: 15 residues. V lost 2 bases and J 6 bases, leaving 14 bases between the germline ends. Germline loops: CDR1 LGHNA, CDR2 YNFKEQ. Using immunoSEQ multiplex PCR, the repertoire was profiled, and TCRdb retains in-frame clones only, with some absent. The profile covers some 150,000 clones, with roughly 92% appearing a single time and 5% taken by the ten largest. Concerning this clone itself: What it recognizes is unknown.

The chain employs TRBV4-2 and TRBJ1-5; no definite D call. The receptor was isolated from an adult in good health. This material consisted of peripheral blood, taken on day 0 of AZD1222 vaccination. CDR3 residues: CASSQLRVSGQPQHF. CDR3 sequence (DNA): TGTGCCAGCAGCCAATTAAGGGTAAGCGGTCAGCCCCAGCATTTT.